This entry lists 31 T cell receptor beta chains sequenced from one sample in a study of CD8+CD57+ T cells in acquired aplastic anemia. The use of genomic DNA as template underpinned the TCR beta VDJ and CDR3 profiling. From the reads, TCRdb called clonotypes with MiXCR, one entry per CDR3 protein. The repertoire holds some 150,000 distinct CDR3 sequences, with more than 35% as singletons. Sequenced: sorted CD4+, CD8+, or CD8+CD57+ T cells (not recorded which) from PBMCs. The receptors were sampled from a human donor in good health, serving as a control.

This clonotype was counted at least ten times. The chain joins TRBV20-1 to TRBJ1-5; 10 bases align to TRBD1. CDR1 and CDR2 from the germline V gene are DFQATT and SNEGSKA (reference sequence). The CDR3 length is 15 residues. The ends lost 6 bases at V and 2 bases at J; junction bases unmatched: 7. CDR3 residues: CSAPRGTGGNQPQHF. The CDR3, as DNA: TGCAGTGCCCCCAGAGGGACAGGGGGCAATCAGCCCCAGCATTTT.

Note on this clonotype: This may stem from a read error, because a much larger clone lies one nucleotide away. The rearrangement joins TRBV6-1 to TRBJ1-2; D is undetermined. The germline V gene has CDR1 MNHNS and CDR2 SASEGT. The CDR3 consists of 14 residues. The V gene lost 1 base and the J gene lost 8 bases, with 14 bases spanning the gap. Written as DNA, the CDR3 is TGTGCCAGCAGTGAAGAGGTCGGAATTTTAGGCTACACCTTC. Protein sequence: CASSEEVGILGYTF.

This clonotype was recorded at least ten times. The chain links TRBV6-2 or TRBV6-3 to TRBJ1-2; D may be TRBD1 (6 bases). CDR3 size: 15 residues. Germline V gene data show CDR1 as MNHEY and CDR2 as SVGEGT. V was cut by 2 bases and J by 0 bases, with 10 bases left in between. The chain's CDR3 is CASSYDRKANYGYTF. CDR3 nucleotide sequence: TGTGCCAGCAGTTACGACAGGAAAGCTAACTATGGCTACACCTTC.

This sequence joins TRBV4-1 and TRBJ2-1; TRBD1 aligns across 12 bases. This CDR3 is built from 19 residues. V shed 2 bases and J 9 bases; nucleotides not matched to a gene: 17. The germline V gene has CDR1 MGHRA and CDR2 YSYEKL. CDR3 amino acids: CASSQRDRGLAGAYVEQFF. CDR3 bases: TGCGCCAGCAGCCAACGGGACAGGGGGCTTGCAGGGGCTTACGTTGAGCAGTTCTTC.

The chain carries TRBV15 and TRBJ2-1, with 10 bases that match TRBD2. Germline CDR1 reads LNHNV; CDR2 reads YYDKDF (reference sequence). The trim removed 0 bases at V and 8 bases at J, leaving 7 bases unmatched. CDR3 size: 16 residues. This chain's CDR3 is CATSRDRPSGRDEQFF. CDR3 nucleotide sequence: TGTGCCACCAGCAGAGATCGGCCTAGCGGGAGAGATGAGCAGTTCTTC.

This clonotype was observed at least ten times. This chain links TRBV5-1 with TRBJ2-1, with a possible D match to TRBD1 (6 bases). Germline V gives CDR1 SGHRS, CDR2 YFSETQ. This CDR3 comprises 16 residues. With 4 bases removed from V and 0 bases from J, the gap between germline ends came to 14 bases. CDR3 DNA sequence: TGCGCCAGCAGCCCTCGAACAGGGATCTCCTACAATGAGCAGTTCTTC. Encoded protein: CASSPRTGISYNEQFF. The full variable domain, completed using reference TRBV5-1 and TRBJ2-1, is KAGVTQTPRYLIKTRGQQVTLSCSPISGHRSVSWYQQTPGQGLQFLFEYFSETQRNKGNFPGRFSGRQFSNSRSEMNVSTLELGDSALYLCASSPRTGISYNEQFFGPGTRLTVL.

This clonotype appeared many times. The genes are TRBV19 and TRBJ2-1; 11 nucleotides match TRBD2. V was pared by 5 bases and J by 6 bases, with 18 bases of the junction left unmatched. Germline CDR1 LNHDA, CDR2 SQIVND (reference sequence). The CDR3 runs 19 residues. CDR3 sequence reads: CASSARSTSLAGGTNEQFF. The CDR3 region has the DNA TGTGCCAGTAGTGCGCGATCCACCAGTCTAGCGGGAGGTACCAATGAGCAGTTCTTC.

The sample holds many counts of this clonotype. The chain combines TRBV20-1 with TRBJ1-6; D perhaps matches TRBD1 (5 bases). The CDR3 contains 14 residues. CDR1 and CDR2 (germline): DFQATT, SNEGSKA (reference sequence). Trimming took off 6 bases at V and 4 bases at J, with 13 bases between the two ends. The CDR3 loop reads CSARQGGYNSPLHF. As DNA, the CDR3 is TGCAGTGCGCGCCAGGGAGGGTATAATTCACCCCTCCACTTT.

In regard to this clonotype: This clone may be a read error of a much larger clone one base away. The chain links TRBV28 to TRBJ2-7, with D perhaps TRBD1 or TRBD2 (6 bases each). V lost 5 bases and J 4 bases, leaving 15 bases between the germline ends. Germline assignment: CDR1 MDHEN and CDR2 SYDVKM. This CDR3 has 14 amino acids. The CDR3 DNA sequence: TGTGCCAGCAGTGGCCCGGGGGCGCGATACGAGCAGTACTTC. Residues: CASSGPGARYEQYF.

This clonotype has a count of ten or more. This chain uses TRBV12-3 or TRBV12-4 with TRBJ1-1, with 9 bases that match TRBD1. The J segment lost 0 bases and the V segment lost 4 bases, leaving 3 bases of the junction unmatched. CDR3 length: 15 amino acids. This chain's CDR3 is CASSSGQGLNTEAFF. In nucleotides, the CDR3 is TGTGCCAGCAGTTCGGGACAGGGCCTGAACACTGAAGCTTTCTTT.

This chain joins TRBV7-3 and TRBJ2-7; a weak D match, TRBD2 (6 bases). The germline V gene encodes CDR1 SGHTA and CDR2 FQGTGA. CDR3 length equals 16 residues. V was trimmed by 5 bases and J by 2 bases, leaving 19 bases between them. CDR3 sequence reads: CASSQETGTAAYEQYF. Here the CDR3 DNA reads TGTGCCAGCAGCCAAGAAACCGGGACTGCGGCCTACGAGCAGTACTTC. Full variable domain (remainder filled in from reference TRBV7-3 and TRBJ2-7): GAGVSQTPSNKVTEKGKYVELRCDPISGHTALYWYRQSLGQGPEFLIYFQGTGAADDSGLPNDRFFAVRPEGSVSTLKIQRTERGDSAVYLCASSQETGTAAYEQYFGPGTRLTVT.

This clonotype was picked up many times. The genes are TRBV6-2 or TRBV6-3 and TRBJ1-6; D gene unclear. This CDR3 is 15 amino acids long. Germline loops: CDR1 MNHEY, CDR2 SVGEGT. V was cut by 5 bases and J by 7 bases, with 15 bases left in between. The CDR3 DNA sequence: TGTGCCAGCAGTACAAGATCCGGGCGGAATTCACCCCTCCACTTT. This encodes CASSTRSGRNSPLHF.

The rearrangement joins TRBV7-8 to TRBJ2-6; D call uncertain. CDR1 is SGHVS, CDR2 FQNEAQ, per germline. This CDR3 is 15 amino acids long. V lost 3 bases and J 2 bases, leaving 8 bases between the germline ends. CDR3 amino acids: CASSFQVTGANVLTF. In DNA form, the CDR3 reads TGTGCCAGCAGCTTCCAGGTTACTGGGGCCAACGTCCTGACTTTC. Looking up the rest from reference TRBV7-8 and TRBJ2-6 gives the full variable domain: GAGVSQSPRYKVAKRGQDVALRCDPISGHVSLFWYQQALGQGPEFLTYFQNEAQLDKSGLPSDRFFAERPEGSVSTLKIQRTQQEDSAVYLCASSFQVTGANVLTFGAGSRLTVL.

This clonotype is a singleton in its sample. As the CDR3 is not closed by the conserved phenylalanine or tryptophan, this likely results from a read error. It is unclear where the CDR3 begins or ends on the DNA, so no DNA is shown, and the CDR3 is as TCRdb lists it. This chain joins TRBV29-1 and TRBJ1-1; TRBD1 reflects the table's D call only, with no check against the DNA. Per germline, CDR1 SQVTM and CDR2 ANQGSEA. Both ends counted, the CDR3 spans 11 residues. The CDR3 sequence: CSVEDHEGAFA.

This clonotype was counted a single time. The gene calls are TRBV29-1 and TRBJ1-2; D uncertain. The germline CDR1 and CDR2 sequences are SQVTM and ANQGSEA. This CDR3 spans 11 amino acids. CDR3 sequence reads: CMVEGVNGYTF. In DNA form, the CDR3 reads TGCATGGTTGAGGGAGTGAATGGCTACACCTTC.

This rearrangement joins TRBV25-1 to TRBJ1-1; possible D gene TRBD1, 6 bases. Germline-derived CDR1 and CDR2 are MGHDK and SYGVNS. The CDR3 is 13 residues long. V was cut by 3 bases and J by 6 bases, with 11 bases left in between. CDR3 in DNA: TGTGCCAGCAGTGAGGGGGGGCAACCTGAAGCTTTCTTT. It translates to CASSEGGQPEAFF.

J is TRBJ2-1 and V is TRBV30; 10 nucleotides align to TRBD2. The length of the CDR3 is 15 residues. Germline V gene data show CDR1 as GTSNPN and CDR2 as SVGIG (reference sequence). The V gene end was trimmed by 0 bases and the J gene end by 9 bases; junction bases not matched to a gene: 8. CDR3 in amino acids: CAWSVGLQRGGEQFF. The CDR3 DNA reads TGTGCCTGGAGTGTTGGGTTGCAGCGGGGGGGTGAGCAGTTCTTC.

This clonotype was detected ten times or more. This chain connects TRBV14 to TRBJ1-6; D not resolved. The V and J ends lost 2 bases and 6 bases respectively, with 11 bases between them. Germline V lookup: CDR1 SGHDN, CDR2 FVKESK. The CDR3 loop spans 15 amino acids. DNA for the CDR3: TGTGCCAGCAGCCAAAACCACGGTTTTAATTCACCCCTCCACTTT. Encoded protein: CASSQNHGFNSPLHF. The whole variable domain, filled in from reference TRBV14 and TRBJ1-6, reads EAGVTQFPSHSVIEKGQTVTLRCDPISGHDNLYWYRRVMGKEIKFLLHFVKESKQDESGMPNNRFLAERTGGTYSTLKVQPAELEDSGVYFCASSQNHGFNSPLHFGNGTRLTVT.

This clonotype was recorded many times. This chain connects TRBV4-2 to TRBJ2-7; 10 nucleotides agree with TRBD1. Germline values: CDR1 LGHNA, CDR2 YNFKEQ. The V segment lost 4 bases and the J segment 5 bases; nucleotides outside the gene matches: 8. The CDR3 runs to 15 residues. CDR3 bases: TGTGCCAGCAGCCCCCGGGACAGGGGTGAACACGAGCAGTACTTC. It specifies CASSPRDRGEHEQYF.

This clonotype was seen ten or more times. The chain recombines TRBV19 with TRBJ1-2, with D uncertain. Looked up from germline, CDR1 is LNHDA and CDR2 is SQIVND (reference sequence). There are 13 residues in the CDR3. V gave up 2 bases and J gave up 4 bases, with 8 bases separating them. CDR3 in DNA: TGTGCCAGTAGTATACAGAGTTTCTATGGCTACACCTTC. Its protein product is CASSIQSFYGYTF.

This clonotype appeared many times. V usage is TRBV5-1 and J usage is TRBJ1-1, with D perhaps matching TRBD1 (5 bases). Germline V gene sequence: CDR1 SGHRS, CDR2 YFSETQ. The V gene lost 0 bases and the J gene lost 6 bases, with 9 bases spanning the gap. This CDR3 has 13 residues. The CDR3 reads CASSLALGAEAFF. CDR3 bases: TGCGCCAGCAGCTTGGCCCTAGGGGCTGAAGCTTTCTTT.

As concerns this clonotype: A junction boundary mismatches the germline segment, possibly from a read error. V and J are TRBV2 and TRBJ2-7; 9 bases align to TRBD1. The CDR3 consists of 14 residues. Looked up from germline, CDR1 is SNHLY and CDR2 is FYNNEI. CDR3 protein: CASREDRGSYEQYF. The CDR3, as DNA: TGCGCCAGCAGAGAGGACAGGGGATCCTACGAGCAGTACTTC.

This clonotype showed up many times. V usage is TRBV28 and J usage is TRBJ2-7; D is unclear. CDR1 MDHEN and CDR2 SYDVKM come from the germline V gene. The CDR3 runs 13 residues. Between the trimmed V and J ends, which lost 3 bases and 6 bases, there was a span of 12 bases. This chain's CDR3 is CASSFLTPGEQYF. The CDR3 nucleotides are TGTGCCAGCAGTTTCCTCACACCTGGCGAGCAGTACTTC.

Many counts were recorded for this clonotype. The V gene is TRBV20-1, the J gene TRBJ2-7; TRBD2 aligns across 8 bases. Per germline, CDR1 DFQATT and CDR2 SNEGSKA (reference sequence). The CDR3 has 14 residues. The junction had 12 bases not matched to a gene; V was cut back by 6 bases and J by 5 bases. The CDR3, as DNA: TGCAGTGCCGAAACCTCGGCGGGAGGCCACGAGCAGTACTTC. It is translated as CSAETSAGGHEQYF.

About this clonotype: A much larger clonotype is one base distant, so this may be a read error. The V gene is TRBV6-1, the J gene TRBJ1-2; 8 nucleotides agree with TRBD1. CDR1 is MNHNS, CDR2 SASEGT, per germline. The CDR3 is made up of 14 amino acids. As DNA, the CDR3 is TGTCCCAGCATCCGACAGGGGACAAACTATGGCTACACCTTC. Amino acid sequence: CPSIRQGTNYGYTF.

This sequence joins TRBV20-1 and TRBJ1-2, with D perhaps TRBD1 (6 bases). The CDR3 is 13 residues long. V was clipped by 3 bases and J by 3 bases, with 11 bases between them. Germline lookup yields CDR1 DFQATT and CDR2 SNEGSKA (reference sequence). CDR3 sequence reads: CSARATGYYGYTF. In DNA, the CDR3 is TGCAGTGCTAGGGCAACAGGGTACTATGGCTACACCTTC.

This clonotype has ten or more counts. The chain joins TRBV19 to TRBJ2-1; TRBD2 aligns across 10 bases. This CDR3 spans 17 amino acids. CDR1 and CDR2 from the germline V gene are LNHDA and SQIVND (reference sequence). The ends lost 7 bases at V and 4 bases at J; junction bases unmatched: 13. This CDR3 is CASMKASGGAGYNEQFF. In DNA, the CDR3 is TGTGCCAGTATGAAGGCTAGCGGGGGAGCTGGGTACAATGAGCAGTTCTTC.

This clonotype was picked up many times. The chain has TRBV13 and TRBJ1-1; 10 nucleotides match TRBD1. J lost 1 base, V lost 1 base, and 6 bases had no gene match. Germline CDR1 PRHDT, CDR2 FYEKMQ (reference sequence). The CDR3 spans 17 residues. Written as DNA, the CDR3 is TGTGCCAGCAGCTTAGTACCGGGACAGGGGACGAACACTGAAGCTTTCTTT. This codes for CASSLVPGQGTNTEAFF.

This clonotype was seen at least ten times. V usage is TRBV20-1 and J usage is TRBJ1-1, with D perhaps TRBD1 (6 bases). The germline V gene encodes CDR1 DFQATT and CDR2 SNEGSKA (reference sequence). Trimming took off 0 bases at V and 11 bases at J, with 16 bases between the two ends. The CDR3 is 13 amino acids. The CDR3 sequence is CSARDGAGVDAFF. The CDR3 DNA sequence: TGCAGTGCTAGAGATGGGGCAGGGGTCGACGCTTTCTTT.

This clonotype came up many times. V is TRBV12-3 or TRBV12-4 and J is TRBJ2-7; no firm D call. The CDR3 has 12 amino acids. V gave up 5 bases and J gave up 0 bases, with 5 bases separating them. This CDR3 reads CASSTVSYEQYF. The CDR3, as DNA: TGTGCCAGCAGTACAGTCTCCTACGAGCAGTACTTC.

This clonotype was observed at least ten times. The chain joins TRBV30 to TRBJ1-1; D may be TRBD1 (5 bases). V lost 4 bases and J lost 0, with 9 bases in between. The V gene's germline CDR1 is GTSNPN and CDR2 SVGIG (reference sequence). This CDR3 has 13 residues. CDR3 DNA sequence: TGTGCCTGGAAGAGGGACGTGAACACTGAAGCTTTCTTT. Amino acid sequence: CAWKRDVNTEAFF. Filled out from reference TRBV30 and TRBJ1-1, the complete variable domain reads SQTIHQWPATLVQPVGSPLSLECTVEGTSNPNLYWYRQAAGRGLQLLFYSVGIGQISSEVPQNLSASRPQDRQFILSSKKLLLSDSGFYLCAWKRDVNTEAFFGQGTRLTVV.